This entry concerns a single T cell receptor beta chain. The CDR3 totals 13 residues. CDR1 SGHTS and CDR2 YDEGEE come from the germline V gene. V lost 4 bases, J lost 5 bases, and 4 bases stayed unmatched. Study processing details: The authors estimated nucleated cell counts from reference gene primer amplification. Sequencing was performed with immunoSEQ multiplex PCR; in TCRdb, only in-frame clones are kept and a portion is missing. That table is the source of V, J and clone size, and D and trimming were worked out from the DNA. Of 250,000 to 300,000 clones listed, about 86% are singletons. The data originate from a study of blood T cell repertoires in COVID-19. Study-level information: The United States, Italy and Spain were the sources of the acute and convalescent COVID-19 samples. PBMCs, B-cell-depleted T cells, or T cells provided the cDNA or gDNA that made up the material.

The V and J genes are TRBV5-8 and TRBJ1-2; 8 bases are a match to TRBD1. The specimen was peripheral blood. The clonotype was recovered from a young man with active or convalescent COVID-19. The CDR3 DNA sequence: TGTGCCAGCAGCCGGACAGGGTATTATGGCTACACCTTC. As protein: CASSRTGYYGYTF. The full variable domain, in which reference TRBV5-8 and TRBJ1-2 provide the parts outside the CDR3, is EAGVTQSPTHLIKTRGQQATLRCSPISGHTSVYWYQQALGLGLQFLLWYDEGEERNRGNFPPRFSGRQFPNYSSELNVNALELEDSALYLCASSRTGYYGYTFGSGTRLTVV.